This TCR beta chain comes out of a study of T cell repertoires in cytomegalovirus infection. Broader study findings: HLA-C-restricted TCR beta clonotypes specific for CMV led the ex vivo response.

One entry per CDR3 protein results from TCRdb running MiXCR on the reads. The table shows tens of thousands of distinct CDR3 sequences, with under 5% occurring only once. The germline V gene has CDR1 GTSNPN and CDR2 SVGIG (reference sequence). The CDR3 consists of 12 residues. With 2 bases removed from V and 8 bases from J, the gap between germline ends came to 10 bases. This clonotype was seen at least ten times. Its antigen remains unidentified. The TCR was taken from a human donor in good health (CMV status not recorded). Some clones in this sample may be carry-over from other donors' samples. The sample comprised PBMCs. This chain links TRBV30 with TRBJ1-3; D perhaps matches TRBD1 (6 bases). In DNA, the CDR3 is TGTGCCTGGAGTTTGACAGGAGACACCATATATTTT. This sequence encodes CAWSLTGDTIYF.